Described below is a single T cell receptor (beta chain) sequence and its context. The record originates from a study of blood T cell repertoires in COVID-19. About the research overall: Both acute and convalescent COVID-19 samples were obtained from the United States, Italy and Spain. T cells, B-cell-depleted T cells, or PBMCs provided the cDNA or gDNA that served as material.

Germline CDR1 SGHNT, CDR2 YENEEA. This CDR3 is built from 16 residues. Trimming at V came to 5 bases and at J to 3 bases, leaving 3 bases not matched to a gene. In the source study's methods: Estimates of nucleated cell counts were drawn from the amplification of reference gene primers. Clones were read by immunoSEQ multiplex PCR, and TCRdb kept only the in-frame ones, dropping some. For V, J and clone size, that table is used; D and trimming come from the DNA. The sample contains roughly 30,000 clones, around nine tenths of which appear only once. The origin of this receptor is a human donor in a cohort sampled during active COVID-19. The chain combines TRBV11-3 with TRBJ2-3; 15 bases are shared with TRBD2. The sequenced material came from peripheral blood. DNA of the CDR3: TGTGCCAGCAGCCTAGGGACTAGCGGGAGGACAGATACGCAGTATTTT. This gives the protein CASSLGTSGRTDTQYF.